These T cell receptor beta chains were read from a single sample in a study of early T cells in non-severe SARS-CoV-2 infection. One entry per CDR3 protein results from TCRdb running MiXCR on the 5' RACE reads. The sample holds under 100,000 distinct CDR3 sequences, around 10% seen once. Sequenced material: whole blood. Receptor source: an adult who was a healthcare worker with PCR-confirmed SARS-CoV-2 infection or an uninfected control (not recorded which). Each CDR3 is given with its conserved first and last residue. D genes are given only for firm matches. Clone sizes are given selectively: once, few, many, or a class where the clone is expanded.

clone size	V gene	J gene	D gene	CDR3 DNA	CDR3 protein
.	TRBV18	TRBJ1-6	.	TGTGCCAGCTCACGAGTACCCTCTTCACCCCTCCACTTT	CASSRVPSSPLHF
few	TRBV5-1	TRBJ2-2	.	TGCGCCAGCAGTTACCTCAGGGGCGCGAACACCGGGGAGCTGTTTTTT	CASSYLRGANTGELFF
.	TRBV7-9	TRBJ1-1	TRBD1	TGTGCCAGCAGCCTCACCGGGACAGGGACTACTGAAGCTTTCTTT	CASSLTGTGTTEAFF
many	TRBV7-2	TRBJ2-4	.	TGTGCCAGCAGCCGTGTCCGACTCCTAGCCAAAAACATTCAGTACTTC	CASSRVRLLAKNIQYF
.	TRBV2	TRBJ2-1	.	TGTGCCAGCGGAGGGACGGGGCAGTTCTTC	CASGGTGQFF
few	TRBV27	TRBJ2-7	.	TGTGCCAGCAGTTCCCCGGGGGCCTACGAGCAGTACTTC	CASSSPGAYEQYF
few	TRBV28	TRBJ2-7	TRBD2	TGTGCCAGCAGTTCTAGCGGGAGGATTCTCTACGAGCAGTACTTC	CASSSSGRILYEQYF
few	TRBV2	TRBJ1-1	TRBD1	TGTGCCAGCAGAGACAGGGAGAACACTGAAGCTTTCTTT	CASRDRENTEAFF
few	TRBV12-3/TRBV12-4	TRBJ1-6	TRBD1	TGTGCCAGCAGTTTTGGGGACAGGGTTGGGTCACCCCTCCACTTT	CASSFGDRVGSPLHF
.	TRBV20-1	TRBJ1-1	TRBD1	TGCAGTGCCCCTTCCAGGGGGCTGAACACTGAAGCTTTCTTT	CSAPSRGLNTEAFF
.	TRBV5-4	TRBJ2-3	.	TGTGCCAGCAGCAAAGTAGGGTCAGGCACAGATACGCAGTATTTT	CASSKVGSGTDTQYF
many	TRBV29-1	TRBJ2-1	.	TGCAGCGTTGTTGGTTCCTGGGATGAGCAGTTCTTC	CSVVGSWDEQFF
few	TRBV18	TRBJ2-7	.	TGTGCCAGCTCACCAGCGGGGTTTGGCGAGCAGTACTTC	CASSPAGFGEQYF
few	TRBV20-1	TRBJ2-1	.	TGCAGTGCTAGAAGGAGGGCTAGCAGAAATGAGCAGTTCTTC	CSARRRASRNEQFF
few	TRBV28	TRBJ2-7	TRBD1	TGTGCCAGCAGTGAAACAGGGGGCGTCTACGAGCAGTACTTC	CASSETGGVYEQYF
many	TRBV10-1	TRBJ1-1	TRBD1	TGCGCCAGCAGTGAGTCCGGGACAGTAAACACTGAAGCTTTCTTT	CASSESGTVNTEAFF
.	TRBV28	TRBJ1-1	.	TGTGCCAGCAGGAGAGGGCGAAGGAACACTGAAGCTTTCTTT	CASRRGRRNTEAFF
many	TRBV7-3	TRBJ2-6	TRBD1	TGTGCCAGCAGCTTAAGGACAGGTTCTGGGGCCAACGTCCTGACTTTC	CASSLRTGSGANVLTF
many	TRBV6-2/TRBV6-3	TRBJ2-2	.	TGTGCCAGCAGTGCAACAGGGCACGGGGAGCTGTTTTTT	CASSATGHGELFF
.	TRBV19	TRBJ2-7	.	TGTGCCAGTAGTATCTCTTTGAGCGGCCCCCGCGAGCAGTACTTC	CASSISLSGPREQYF
.	TRBV10-3	TRBJ2-1	TRBD2	TGTGCCATCAGTGAGTGGAACATTGGCGGGGGGGCGGCTAATGAGCAGTTCTTC	CAISEWNIGGGAANEQFF
many	TRBV9	TRBJ2-1	.	TGTGCCAGCAGCGTTTACTATCGAGACAATGAGCAGTTCTTC	CASSVYYRDNEQFF
many	TRBV4-1	TRBJ1-1	.	TGCGCCAGCAGCCAAGAAGATTATCGGGGGGTTTTCTTT	CASSQEDYRGVFF
.	TRBV20-1	TRBJ2-2	TRBD2	TGCAGTGCTCGCCTCGCTAGCGGGGGGTACACCGGGGAGCTGTTTTTT	CSARLASGGYTGELFF
.	TRBV20-1	TRBJ1-1	.	TGCAGTGCTGGGGTGGCTTTCTTT	CSAGVAFF
.	TRBV4-1	TRBJ2-3	TRBD2	TGCGCCAGCAGCCAAGACAGGACTAGCGGCACAGATACGCAGTATTTT	CASSQDRTSGTDTQYF
many	TRBV7-2	TRBJ2-6	.	TGTGCCAGCAGCCATGGACCGCCGCGCTCTGGGGCCAACGTCCTGACTTTC	CASSHGPPRSGANVLTF
many	TRBV15	TRBJ2-3	.	TGTGCCACCAGCAGAGGGACAGGCACAGATACGCAGTATTTT	CATSRGTGTDTQYF
.	TRBV9	TRBJ1-1	.	TGTGCCAGCAGCGTAGGGGGCACTGAAGCTTTCTTT	CASSVGGTEAFF
few	TRBV28	TRBJ1-4	.	TGTGCCAGCAGTTTCGAGGACGTACTGTTTTTT	CASSFEDVLFF
many	TRBV6-6	TRBJ2-1	TRBD2	TGTGCCAGCAGTTACGGGCTAGCGGGAGGGGGTGAGCAGTTCTTC	CASSYGLAGGGEQFF
few	TRBV27	TRBJ2-1	.	TGTGCCAGCAGTTTAACTAGACGGAATGAGCAGTTCTTC	CASSLTRRNEQFF
.	TRBV7-9	TRBJ2-5	.	TGTGCCAGCAGCTTGTCCCTCTCCCGAGAGACCCAGTACTTC	CASSLSLSRETQYF
.	TRBV29-1	TRBJ2-1	TRBD2	TGCAGCGTTGAAGATCGGGAAGGACTAGCGGGGGAAGAGCAGTTCTTC	CSVEDREGLAGEEQFF
.	TRBV11-3	TRBJ2-2	TRBD2	TGTGCCAGCAGCTTAGTCCCGGCTAGCGGGTCTACCGGGGAGCTGTTTTTT	CASSLVPASGSTGELFF
many	TRBV12-5	TRBJ2-3	.	TGTGCTAGTGGTTTAGGATCCGGGACCCATGGTGATACGCAGTATTTT	CASGLGSGTHGDTQYF
few	TRBV6-1	TRBJ2-4	.	TGTGCCAGCAGTGATGTCTTCGGGCCCCCCTCAGCCAAAAACATTCAGTACTTC	CASSDVFGPPSAKNIQYF
many	TRBV29-1	TRBJ1-6	.	TGCAGCGTTTTGTCAGACTATAATTCACCCCTCCACTTT	CSVLSDYNSPLHF
.	TRBV29-1	TRBJ1-5	.	TGCAGCGTTGAATCGTCTTCGGGGGAGCCCCAGCATTTT	CSVESSSGEPQHF
.	TRBV20-1	TRBJ1-6	.	TGCAGTGCCTTGACGGGGAATTCACCCCTCCACTTT	CSALTGNSPLHF
many	TRBV27	TRBJ2-1	.	TGTGCCAGCAGTGCTCAGGGAGCTGGGAATGAGCAGTTCTTC	CASSAQGAGNEQFF
few	TRBV18	TRBJ2-7	TRBD1	TGTGCCAGCTCGCACTCAAGGGACAGCATTTCCTACGAGCAGTACTTC	CASSHSRDSISYEQYF
few	TRBV10-3	TRBJ2-1	.	TGTGCCATCAGTGGGGACGGCAATGAGCAGTTCTTC	CAISGDGNEQFF
.	TRBV27	TRBJ1-2	TRBD1	TGTGCCAGCAGTCCCAGACAGGGGGCGACCTATGGCTACACCTTC	CASSPRQGATYGYTF
many	TRBV2	TRBJ2-5	.	TGTGCCAGCAAAGGTGCGGGGGCTTCCCAAGAGACCCAGTACTTC	CASKGAGASQETQYF
few	TRBV20-1	TRBJ2-7	.	TGCAGTGCTAGAGCCTCTCTCCGGGGTTACGAGCAGTACTTC	CSARASLRGYEQYF